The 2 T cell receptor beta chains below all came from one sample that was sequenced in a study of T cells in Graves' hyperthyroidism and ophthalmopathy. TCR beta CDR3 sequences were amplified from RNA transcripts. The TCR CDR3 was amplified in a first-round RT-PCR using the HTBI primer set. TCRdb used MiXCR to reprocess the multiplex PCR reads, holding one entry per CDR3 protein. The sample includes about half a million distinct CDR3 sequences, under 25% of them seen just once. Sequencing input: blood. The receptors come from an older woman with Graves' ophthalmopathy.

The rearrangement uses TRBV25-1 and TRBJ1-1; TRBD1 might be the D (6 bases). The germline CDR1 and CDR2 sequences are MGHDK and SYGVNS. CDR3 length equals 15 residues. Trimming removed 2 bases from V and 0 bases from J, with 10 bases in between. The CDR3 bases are TGTGCCAGCAGTGAAACAGGGAGGATGAACACTGAAGCTTTCTTT. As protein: CASSETGRMNTEAFF.

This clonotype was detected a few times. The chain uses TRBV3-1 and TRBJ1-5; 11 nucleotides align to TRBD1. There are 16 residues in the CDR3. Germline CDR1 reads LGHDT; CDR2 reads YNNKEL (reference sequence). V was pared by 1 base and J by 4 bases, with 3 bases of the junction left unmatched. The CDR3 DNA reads TGTGCCAGCAGCCAAGCAGGGACAGGGGGTAATCAGCCCCAGCATTTT. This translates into CASSQAGTGGNQPQHF.